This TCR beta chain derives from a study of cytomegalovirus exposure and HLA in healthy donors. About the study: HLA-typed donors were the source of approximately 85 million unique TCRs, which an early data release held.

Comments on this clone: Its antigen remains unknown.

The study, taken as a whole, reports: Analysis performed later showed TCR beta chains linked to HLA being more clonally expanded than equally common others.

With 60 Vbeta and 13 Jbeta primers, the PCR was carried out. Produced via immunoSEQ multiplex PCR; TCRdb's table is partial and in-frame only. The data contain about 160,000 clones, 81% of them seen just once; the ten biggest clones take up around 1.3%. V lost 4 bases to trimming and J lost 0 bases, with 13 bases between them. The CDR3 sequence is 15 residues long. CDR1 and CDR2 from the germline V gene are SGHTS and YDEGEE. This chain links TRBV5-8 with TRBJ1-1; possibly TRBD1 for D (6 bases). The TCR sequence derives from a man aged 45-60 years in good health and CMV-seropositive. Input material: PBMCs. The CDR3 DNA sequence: TGTGCCAGCAGCGGTACAGGGATCATGAACACTGAAGCTTTCTTT. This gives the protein CASSGTGIMNTEAFF.